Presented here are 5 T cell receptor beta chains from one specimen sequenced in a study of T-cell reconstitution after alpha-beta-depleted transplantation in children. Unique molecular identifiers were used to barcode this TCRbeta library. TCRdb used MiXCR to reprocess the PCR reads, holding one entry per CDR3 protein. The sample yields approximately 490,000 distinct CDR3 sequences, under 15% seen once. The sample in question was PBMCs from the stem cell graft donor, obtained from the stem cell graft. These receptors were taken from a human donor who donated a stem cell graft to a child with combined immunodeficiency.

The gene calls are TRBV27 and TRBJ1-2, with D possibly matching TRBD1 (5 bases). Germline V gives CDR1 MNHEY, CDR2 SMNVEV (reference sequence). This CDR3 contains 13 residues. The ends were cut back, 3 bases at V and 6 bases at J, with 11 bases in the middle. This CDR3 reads CASSFGGQNGYTF. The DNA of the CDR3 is TGTGCCAGCAGTTTTGGGGGTCAGAATGGCTACACCTTC.

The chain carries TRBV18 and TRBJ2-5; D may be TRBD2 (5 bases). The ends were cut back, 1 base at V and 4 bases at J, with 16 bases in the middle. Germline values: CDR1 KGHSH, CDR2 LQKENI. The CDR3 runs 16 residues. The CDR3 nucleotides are TGTGCCAGCTCACCACTCGGGCCGGGATTAGGAGAGACCCAGTACTTC. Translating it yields CASSPLGPGLGETQYF.

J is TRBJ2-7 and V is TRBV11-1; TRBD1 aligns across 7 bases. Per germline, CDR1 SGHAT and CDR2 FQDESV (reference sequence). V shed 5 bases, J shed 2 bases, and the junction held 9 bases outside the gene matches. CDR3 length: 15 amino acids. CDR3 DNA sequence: TGTGCCAGCAGCCCACCCGAGGGGGCCCCCTACGAGCAGTACTTC. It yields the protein CASSPPEGAPYEQYF.

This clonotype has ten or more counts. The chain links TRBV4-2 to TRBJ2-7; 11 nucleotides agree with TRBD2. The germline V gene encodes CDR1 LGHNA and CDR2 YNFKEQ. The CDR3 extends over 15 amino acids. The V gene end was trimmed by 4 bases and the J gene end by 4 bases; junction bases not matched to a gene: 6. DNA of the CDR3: TGTGCCAGCAGCCCCTGGACTAGCGGGTCATACGAGCAGTACTTC. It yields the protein CASSPWTSGSYEQYF.

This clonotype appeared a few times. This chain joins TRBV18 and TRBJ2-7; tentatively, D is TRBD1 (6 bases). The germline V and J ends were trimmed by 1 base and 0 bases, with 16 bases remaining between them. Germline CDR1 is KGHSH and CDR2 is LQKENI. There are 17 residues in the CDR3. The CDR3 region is CASSPLVQGNPSYEQYF. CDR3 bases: TGTGCCAGCTCACCACTCGTCCAGGGGAACCCCTCCTACGAGCAGTACTTC.